Described below is a single T cell receptor (beta chain) sequence and its context. Germline CDR1 LGHNA, CDR2 YSLEER. This CDR3 comprises 15 residues. The J segment lost 6 bases and the V segment lost 4 bases, leaving 8 bases of the junction unmatched. This entry comes from a study of T cell responses to AZD1222 COVID-19 vaccine. Assay: immunoSEQ multiplex PCR; the TCRdb copy retains only in-frame clones and omits some. The sample has roughly 200,000 clones; about 94% are singletons. The rearrangement links TRBV4-3 to TRBJ2-1, with 8 bases lining up with TRBD1. The source is an adult who received the MenACWY meningococcal vaccine as a control. The material was peripheral blood, obtained 28 days after the second dose of the MenACWY control vaccine. The CDR3 DNA follows: TGCGCCAGCAGCCTAAGGACAGGGTCCAGCAATGAGCAGTTCTTC. Residues: CASSLRTGSSNEQFF.